The clone carrying this T cell receptor beta chain showed up just a few times. Antigen specificity is unknown. This sample stems from a study of cytomegalovirus exposure and HLA in healthy donors. General study results and limits: Highest at DRB1 and lowest at HLA-C, TCR association rates differed among HLA loci in a later analysis. Follow-up analysis later connected one missense variant in DCLRE1C with trimming of TCR beta V- and J-genes. Per a prior analysis, the majority of TCR beta V segments were productive roughly 87% or roughly 30% of the time.

In the PCR, 60 Vbeta and 13 Jbeta primers were used. The repertoire was sequenced with immunoSEQ multiplex PCR; TCRdb's copy has only in-frame clones and lacks some. The sample holds roughly 98,000 clones, around 67% seen once. Germline V CDR1 and CDR2: MNHEY, SVGAGI. The CDR3 length is 15 residues. After removal of 4 bases from V and 4 bases from J, the junction contained 7 bases not matched to a gene. The material sequenced was PBMCs. The rearrangement uses TRBV6-5 and TRBJ2-7; 10 nucleotides line up with TRBD2. The clonotype was recovered from a man aged 50 to 59 in good health and CMV-seronegative. The CDR3 protein is CASSLLAGSVYEQYF. The CDR3 DNA is TGTGCCAGCAGTTTACTAGCGGGGTCTGTGTACGAGCAGTACTTC.